A single T cell receptor (beta chain) is shown here with its context. Its antigen remains unidentified. Per-base quality was not reported, and no clone a single base away is much larger than it. The cysteine opens and the phenylalanine closes a CDR3 of 11 amino acids. The sequence is cut down to CDR3 DNA, 33 bases in frame from base 1. Per the germline V gene (reference sequence), DFQATT is the CDR1 and SNEGSKA is the CDR2. The junction shows trimming of 6 bases on V and 10 bases on J, plus 13 bases between the germline ends. The sample is drawn from a study of immune cell composition in non-small cell lung cancer (dated by TCRdb to 2017 to 2019). Some background on the complete study: To assign histologic subtype, which was mostly lung adenocarcinoma or squamous cell carcinoma, H&E was combined with p63, CK5, Napsin A and TTF-1 immunohistochemistry. TCR-beta sequencing from Adaptive Biotechnologies was done on a few dozen paired sets of NSCLC tumour and non-adjacent lung specimens and on some 27 tumour-only specimens. A few tumour specimens that had TCR-beta data belonged to rare histological subtypes and were left out of the subtype comparisons. Supplementary cohort #1, 10 lung adenocarcinoma cases, had paired tumour/lung TCR-beta sequencing and TIL populations generated to assess tumour reactivity. Study-level results and caveats: No significant correlation was found between tumour TCR-beta clonality and smoking pack-years. Top 10 clone scores and productive clonality were significantly higher in lung squamous cell carcinoma than in lung adenocarcinoma tumours. Across about nine adenocarcinoma cases, TIL tumour reactivity correlated strongly with maximal tumour-associated clone frequency but not with overall clonality. Tumour-associated clones >0.5% were found in nearly half of NSCLC cases, namely in around 36% of adenocarcinomas versus less than 85% of squamous carcinomas. The reactivity cohort contained only 10 cases, and the tumour-reactive clones were not shown to have sequences in common with the dominant in vivo tumour-associated clones.

A two-step multiplex PCR amplified TCR-beta CDR3 regions from genomic DNA, and the second step of the PCR added Illumina-compatible adaptors. As a commercial immunoSEQ service, TCR-beta immunosequencing was carried out on an Illumina platform. For the original study's pipeline: Two measures summarised the repertoires: productive clonality, and Top 10 Clones, meaning the percentage of T-cell templates coming from the ten most frequent sequences. Productive clonality ranged from 0 to 1, with 1 indicating a monoclonal population. Tumour-associated clones, identified using log10 scatter plots, were defined as sequences that made up at least 0.1% of tumour T-cell templates and were not found in the matched non-adjacent lung. Analyses were done in GraphPad Prism7 and R, with Student's t-tests for two-group comparisons, ANOVA for stages, and linear regression for relationships. Held by TCRdb, this immuneACCESS table contains in-frame sequences only and omits some clones. Under half of the omission traces to an unresolved V gene where checked; the cause of the rest is unknown. V and J calls and clone size come straight from that table; D and trimming were deduced from the DNA. The sample table holds thousands of clones, of which roughly 70% were seen once. The ten largest clones take up around 8.7% of the sample.

Frozen aliquots of unsorted single-cell suspensions were used for genomic DNA extraction with the QIAamp DNA kit. The tumour samples consisted of surgically resected non-small cell lung cancer tissue. Tissues were received within 2 hours of resection and processed immediately into single-cell suspensions. Tissue was broken up mechanically, digested enzymatically with DNase I, collagenase I and hyaluronidase for roughly 30 minutes at 37 degrees C, and then filtered and RBC-lysed. The clonotype was recovered from a human donor with non-small cell lung cancer. The V and J segments used are TRBV20-1 and TRBJ2-1; the D region possibly corresponds to TRBD2 (6 bases align). Specimen: lung tumor tissue. The bases read TGCAGTGCCCCCGCGGGGTCGGAGCAGTTCTTC. It translates as CSAPAGSEQFF.